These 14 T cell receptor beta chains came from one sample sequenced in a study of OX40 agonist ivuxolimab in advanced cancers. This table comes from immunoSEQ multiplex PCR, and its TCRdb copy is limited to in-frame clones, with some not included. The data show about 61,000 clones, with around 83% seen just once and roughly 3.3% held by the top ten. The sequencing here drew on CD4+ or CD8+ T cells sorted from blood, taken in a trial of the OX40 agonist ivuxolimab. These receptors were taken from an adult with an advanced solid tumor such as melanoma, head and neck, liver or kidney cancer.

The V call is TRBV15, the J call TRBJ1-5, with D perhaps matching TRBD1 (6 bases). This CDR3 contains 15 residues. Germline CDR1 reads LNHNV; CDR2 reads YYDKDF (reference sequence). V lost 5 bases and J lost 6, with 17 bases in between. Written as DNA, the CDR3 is TGTGCCACCAGCCTCGGGTCCGGGGGCCGTCAGCCCCAGCATTTT. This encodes CATSLGSGGRQPQHF.

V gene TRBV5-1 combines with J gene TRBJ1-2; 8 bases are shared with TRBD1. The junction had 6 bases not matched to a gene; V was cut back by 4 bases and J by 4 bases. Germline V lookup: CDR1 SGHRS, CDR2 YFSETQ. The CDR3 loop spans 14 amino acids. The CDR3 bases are TGCGCCAGCAGCCCAGGACAGGGACCCTATGGCTACACCTTC. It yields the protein CASSPGQGPYGYTF.

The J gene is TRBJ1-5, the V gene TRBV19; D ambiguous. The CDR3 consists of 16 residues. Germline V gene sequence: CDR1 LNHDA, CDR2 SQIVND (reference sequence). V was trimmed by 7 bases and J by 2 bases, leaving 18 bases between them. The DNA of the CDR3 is TGTGCCAGTAAAGGCGGGGTGGGATACGGCAATCAGCCCCAGCATTTT. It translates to CASKGGVGYGNQPQHF.

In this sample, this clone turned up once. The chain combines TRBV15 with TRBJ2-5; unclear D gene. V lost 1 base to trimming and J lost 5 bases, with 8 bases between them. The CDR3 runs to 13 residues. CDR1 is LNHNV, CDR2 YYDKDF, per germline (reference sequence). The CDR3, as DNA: TGTGCCACCAGCAGAGGGGTACTGGAGACCCAGTACTTC. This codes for CATSRGVLETQYF.

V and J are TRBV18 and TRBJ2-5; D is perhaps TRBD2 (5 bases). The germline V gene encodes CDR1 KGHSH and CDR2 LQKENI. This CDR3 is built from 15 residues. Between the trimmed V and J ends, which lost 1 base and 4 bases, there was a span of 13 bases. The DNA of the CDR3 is TGTGCCAGCTCACCACTCGCTAGCTTAGGAGAGACCCAGTACTTC. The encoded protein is CASSPLASLGETQYF.

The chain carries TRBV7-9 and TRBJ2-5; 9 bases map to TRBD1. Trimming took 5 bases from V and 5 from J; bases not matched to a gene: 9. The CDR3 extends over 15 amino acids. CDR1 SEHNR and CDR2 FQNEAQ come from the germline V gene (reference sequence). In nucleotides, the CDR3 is TGTGCCAGCAGCCAACCGGACAGGGGAGGGGAGACCCAGTACTTC. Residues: CASSQPDRGGETQYF.

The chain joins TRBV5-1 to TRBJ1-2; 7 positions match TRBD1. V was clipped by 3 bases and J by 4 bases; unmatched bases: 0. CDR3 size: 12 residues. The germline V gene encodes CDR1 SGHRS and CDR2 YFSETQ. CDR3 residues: CASSWDSYGYTF. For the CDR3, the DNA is TGCGCCAGCAGCTGGGACAGCTATGGCTACACCTTC.

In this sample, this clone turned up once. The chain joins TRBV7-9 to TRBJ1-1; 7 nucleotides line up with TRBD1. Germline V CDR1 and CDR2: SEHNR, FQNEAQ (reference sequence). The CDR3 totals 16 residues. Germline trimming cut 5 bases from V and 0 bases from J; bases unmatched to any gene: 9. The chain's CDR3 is CASSPRGTDVNTEAFF. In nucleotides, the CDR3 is TGTGCCAGCAGCCCTAGGGGGACAGACGTGAACACTGAAGCTTTCTTT.

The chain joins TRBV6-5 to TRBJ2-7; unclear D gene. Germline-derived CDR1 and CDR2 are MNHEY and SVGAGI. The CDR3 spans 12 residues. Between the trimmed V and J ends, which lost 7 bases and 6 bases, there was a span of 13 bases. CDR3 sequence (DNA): TGTGCCAGCACGTCCACCGCCGGCGAGCAGTACTTC. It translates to CASTSTAGEQYF.

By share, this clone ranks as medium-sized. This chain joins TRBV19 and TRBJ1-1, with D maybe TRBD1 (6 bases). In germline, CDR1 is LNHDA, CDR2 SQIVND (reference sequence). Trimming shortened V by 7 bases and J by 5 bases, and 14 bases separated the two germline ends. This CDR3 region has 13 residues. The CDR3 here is CASTLRGGTEAFF. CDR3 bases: TGTGCCAGTACCCTGAGGGGGGGGACTGAAGCTTTCTTT.

As DNA, the CDR3 is TGTGCCAGCAGCATGGGACTAGCGAGGGATACGCAGTATTTT. It encodes CASSMGLARDTQYF. This chain connects TRBV28 to TRBJ2-3; 10 bases match TRBD2. This CDR3 is built from 14 residues. Germline V lookup: CDR1 MDHEN, CDR2 SYDVKM. Unmatched junction bases numbered 6, after V lost 6 bases and J lost 6 bases. The whole variable domain, filled in from reference TRBV28 and TRBJ2-3, reads DVKVTQSSRYLVKRTGEKVFLECVQDMDHENMFWYRQDPGLGLRLIYFSYDVKMKEKGDIPEGYSVSREKKERFSLILESASTNQTSMYLCASSMGLARDTQYFGPGTRLTVL.

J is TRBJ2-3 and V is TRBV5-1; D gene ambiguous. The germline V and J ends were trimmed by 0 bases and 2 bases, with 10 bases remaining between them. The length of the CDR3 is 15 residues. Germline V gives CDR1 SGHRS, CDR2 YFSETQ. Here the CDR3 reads CASSLALPPTDTQYF. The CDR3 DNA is TGCGCCAGCAGCTTGGCACTACCACCCACAGATACGCAGTATTTT.

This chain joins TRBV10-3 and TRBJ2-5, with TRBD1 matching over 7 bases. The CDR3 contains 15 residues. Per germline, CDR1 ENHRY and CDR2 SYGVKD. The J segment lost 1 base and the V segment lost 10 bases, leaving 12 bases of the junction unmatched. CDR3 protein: CATTGAWDSQETQYF. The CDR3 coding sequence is TGTGCCACAACAGGGGCCTGGGACAGCCAAGAGACCCAGTACTTC.

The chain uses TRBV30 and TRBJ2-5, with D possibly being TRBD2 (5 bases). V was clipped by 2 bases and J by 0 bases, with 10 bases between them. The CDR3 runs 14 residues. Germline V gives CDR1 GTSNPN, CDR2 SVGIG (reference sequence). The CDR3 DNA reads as TGTGCCTGGAGTAGCGGAAGGGACCAAGAGACCCAGTACTTC. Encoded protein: CAWSSGRDQETQYF. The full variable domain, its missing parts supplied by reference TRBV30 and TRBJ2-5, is SQTIHQWPATLVQPVGSPLSLECTVEGTSNPNLYWYRQAAGRGLQLLFYSVGIGQISSEVPQNLSASRPQDRQFILSSKKLLLSDSGFYLCAWSSGRDQETQYFGPGTRLLVL.